The rows below give T cell receptor beta chains drawn from one sample of a study of T cell responses to AZD1222 COVID-19 vaccine. The method was immunoSEQ multiplex PCR; TCRdb's version includes in-frame clones alone and lacks a portion of them. The sample has around 180,000 clones; approximately 90% are singletons. The sample here was peripheral blood, taken on day 0 of AZD1222 vaccination. The receptors were gathered from an adult in good health. The CDR3 runs from the conserved cysteine through the conserved F or W. D genes are given only for firm matches. Size is omitted from some rows. Given values are once, few, many or a class for expanded clones.

V: TRBV10-1
J: TRBJ2-7
D: .
size: .
CDR3: CASSDPGADSYEQYF
DNA: TGCGCCAGCAGTGATCCAGGGGCGGATTCCTACGAGCAGTACTTC

V: TRBV4-1
J: TRBJ2-7
D: .
size: .
CDR3: CASSPTDRYEQYF
DNA: TGCGCCAGCAGCCCAACGGACAGATACGAGCAGTACTTC

V: TRBV7-9
J: TRBJ2-7
D: .
size: .
CDR3: CASSLHGSYEQYF
DNA: TGTGCCAGCAGCCTCCACGGATCCTACGAGCAGTACTTC

V: TRBV29-1
J: TRBJ1-1
D: .
size: .
CDR3: CSVEQNTEAFF
DNA: TGCAGCGTTGAACAGAACACTGAAGCTTTCTTT

V: TRBV19
J: TRBJ2-7
D: .
size: once
CDR3: CASSIGGGTVPPLYF
DNA: TGTGCCAGTAGTATAGGGGGCGGGACCGTCCCCCCCTTGTACTTC

V: TRBV5-4
J: TRBJ1-6
D: TRBD1
size: few
CDR3: CASSSGQGASSYNSPLHF
DNA: TGTGCCAGCAGCTCGGGACAGGGGGCGAGCTCCTATAATTCACCCCTCCACTTT

V: TRBV27
J: TRBJ1-2
D: .
size: .
CDR3: CASRWVGRGDGYTF
DNA: TGTGCCAGCAGGTGGGTGGGGCGTGGCGATGGCTACACCTTC

V: TRBV30
J: TRBJ1-3
D: .
size: .
CDR3: CAWDVPGTRAGNTIYF
DNA: TGTGCCTGGGACGTTCCGGGGACTAGGGCTGGAAACACCATATATTTT

V: TRBV10-2
J: TRBJ2-7
D: .
size: .
CDR3: CASSDWQGGYEQYF
DNA: TGCGCCAGCAGTGATTGGCAGGGTGGGTACGAGCAGTACTTC

V: TRBV30
J: TRBJ2-7
D: TRBD2
size: .
CDR3: CAWSVGLGAYEQYF
DNA: TGTGCCTGGAGTGTAGGACTAGGAGCCTACGAGCAGTACTTC

V: TRBV5-1
J: TRBJ1-3
D: .
size: .
CDR3: CASSLDGGLGNTIYF
DNA: TGCGCCAGCAGCTTAGATGGGGGACTCGGAAACACCATATATTTT

V: TRBV5-1
J: TRBJ1-2
D: TRBD1
size: once
CDR3: CASSLPDRAAGYTF
DNA: TGCGCCAGCAGCTTACCAGACAGGGCAGCCGGCTACACCTTC

V: TRBV9
J: TRBJ2-1
D: TRBD2
size: .
CDR3: CASSASGRDEQFF
DNA: TGTGCCAGCAGCGCTAGCGGGAGGGATGAGCAGTTCTTC

V: TRBV7-9
J: TRBJ2-5
D: .
size: .
CDR3: CASSLLVKQETQYF
DNA: TGTGCCAGCAGCTTGTTAGTCAAACAAGAGACCCAGTACTTC

V: TRBV10-3
J: TRBJ2-7
D: .
size: .
CDR3: CAIRASLDYEQYF
DNA: TGTGCCATCAGGGCATCGCTGGACTACGAGCAGTACTTC

V: TRBV11-2
J: TRBJ1-4
D: .
size: .
CDR3: CASSRKQGPNEKLFF
DNA: TGTGCCAGCAGCCGCAAGCAGGGCCCTAATGAAAAACTGTTTTTT

V: TRBV5-1
J: TRBJ2-3
D: .
size: .
CDR3: CASSLSPRTDTQYF
DNA: TGCGCCAGCAGCTTGTCCCCTCGCACAGATACGCAGTATTTT

V: TRBV7-9
J: TRBJ2-7
D: .
size: .
CDR3: CASSYEGEGVGEQYF
DNA: TGTGCCAGCAGCTACGAGGGAGAGGGTGTAGGCGAGCAGTACTTC

V: TRBV18
J: TRBJ2-3
D: TRBD2
size: .
CDR3: CASSTYGTSGKYTQYF
DNA: TGTGCCAGCTCGACGTACGGGACTAGCGGGAAGTATACGCAGTATTTT

V: TRBV9
J: TRBJ2-1
D: .
size: .
CDR3: CASSVGLGIGGSYNEQFF
DNA: TGTGCCAGCAGCGTAGGTTTGGGGATCGGAGGATCCTACAATGAGCAGTTCTTC

V: TRBV11-3
J: TRBJ2-5
D: TRBD1
size: once
CDR3: CASSLATTGGETQYF
DNA: TGTGCCAGCAGCTTAGCGACGACAGGGGGAGAGACCCAGTACTTC

V: TRBV3-1/TRBV3-2
J: TRBJ1-1
D: .
size: .
CDR3: CASSQVGLGGIGNTEAFF
DNA: TGTGCCAGCAGCCAAGTAGGGTTAGGTGGGATCGGTAACACTGAAGCTTTCTTT

V: TRBV3-1/TRBV3-2
J: TRBJ1-3
D: .
size: few
CDR3: CASSQYTGTGNTIYF
DNA: TGTGCCAGCAGCCAATATACAGGGACTGGAAACACCATATATTTT

V: TRBV27
J: TRBJ1-1
D: .
size: .
CDR3: CASSLRRVGGLGEAFF
DNA: TGTGCCAGCAGTTTAAGACGGGTTGGGGGGCTCGGTGAAGCTTTCTTT

V: TRBV6-6
J: TRBJ2-7
D: .
size: .
CDR3: CASSLGTYEQYF
DNA: TGTGCCAGCAGTTTAGGTACCTACGAGCAGTACTTC

V: TRBV5-6
J: TRBJ2-7
D: .
size: once
CDR3: CASSLIDRAYEQYF
DNA: TGTGCCAGCAGCTTGATCGACAGAGCCTACGAGCAGTACTTC

V: TRBV7-8
J: TRBJ2-5
D: TRBD1
size: .
CDR3: CASSYRDRQGWKGETQYF
DNA: TGTGCCAGCAGCTACCGCGACCGACAGGGTTGGAAAGGGGAGACCCAGTACTTC

V: TRBV10-2
J: TRBJ2-3
D: .
size: .
CDR3: CASMNGPTFAQYF
DNA: TGCGCCAGCATGAACGGACCGACGTTTGCGCAGTATTTT

V: TRBV20-1
J: TRBJ1-1
D: .
size: once
CDR3: CSASRGVTNTEAFF
DNA: TGCAGTGCTAGTCGGGGGGTCACGAACACTGAAGCTTTCTTT

V: TRBV7-2
J: TRBJ1-3
D: .
size: once
CDR3: CASSLLRRSGNTIYF
DNA: TGTGCCAGCAGCTTATTGAGGAGGTCTGGAAACACCATATATTTT

V: TRBV19
J: TRBJ1-1
D: TRBD1
size: .
CDR3: CASSPTGGAGQAFF
DNA: TGTGCCAGTAGTCCCACAGGGGGCGCCGGCCAAGCTTTCTTT

V: TRBV6-5
J: TRBJ2-7
D: .
size: .
CDR3: CASSNFGSSYEQYF
DNA: TGTGCCAGCTCCAACTTCGGATCCTCCTACGAGCAGTACTTC

V: TRBV11-3
J: TRBJ2-7
D: TRBD2
size: .
CDR3: CASSRGVYEQYF
DNA: TGTGCCAGCAGCCGGGGGGTCTACGAGCAGTACTTC

V: TRBV11-2
J: TRBJ2-2
D: .
size: few
CDR3: CASSLTNTGELFF
DNA: TGTGCCAGCAGCTTAACGAACACCGGGGAGCTGTTTTTT

V: TRBV24-1
J: TRBJ1-3
D: TRBD1
size: once
CDR3: CATNRGSGNTIYF
DNA: TGTGCCACCAACAGGGGCTCTGGAAACACCATATATTTT

V: TRBV27
J: TRBJ2-7
D: TRBD1
size: .
CDR3: CASSFGDRVIYEQYF
DNA: TGTGCCAGCAGTTTCGGGGACAGGGTTATTTACGAGCAGTACTTC

V: TRBV5-5
J: TRBJ1-2
D: TRBD1
size: .
CDR3: CASSSGRDRGYFYGYTF
DNA: TGTGCCAGCAGCTCTGGCCGGGACAGGGGCTATTTCTATGGCTACACCTTC

V: TRBV29-1
J: TRBJ1-5
D: .
size: once
CDR3: CSVSSAAGEYRGAQHF
DNA: TGCAGCGTTTCATCAGCGGCAGGAGAATACCGGGGGGCCCAGCATTTT

V: TRBV28
J: TRBJ1-4
D: .
size: .
CDR3: CASSLPGAAANEKLFF
DNA: TGTGCCAGTAGTTTACCAGGGGCCGCGGCTAATGAAAAACTGTTTTTT